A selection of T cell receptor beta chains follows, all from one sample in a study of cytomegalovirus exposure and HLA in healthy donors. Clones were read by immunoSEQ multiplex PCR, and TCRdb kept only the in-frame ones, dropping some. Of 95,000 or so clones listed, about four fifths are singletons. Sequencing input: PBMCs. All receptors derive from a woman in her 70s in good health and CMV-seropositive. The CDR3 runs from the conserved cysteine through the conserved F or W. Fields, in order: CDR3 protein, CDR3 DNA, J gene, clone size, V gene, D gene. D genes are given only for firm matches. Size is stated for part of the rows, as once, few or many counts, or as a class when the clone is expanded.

CDR3: CASTLIPTGSTEAFF
DNA: TGTGCCAGCACCCTAATACCGACAGGGAGCACTGAAGCTTTCTTT
J: TRBJ1-1
size: .
V: TRBV6-6
D: TRBD1

CDR3: CASSFPTSGAPNEQFF
DNA: TGTGCCAGCAGTTTTCCGACTAGCGGAGCCCCCAATGAGCAGTTCTTC
J: TRBJ2-1
size: .
V: TRBV6-5
D: TRBD2

CDR3: CASSSIRTSGRDEQYF
DNA: TGTGCCAGCAGCTCGATAAGGACTAGCGGGAGGGACGAGCAGTACTTC
J: TRBJ2-7
size: .
V: TRBV5-5
D: TRBD2

CDR3: CASSPRTGEAFF
DNA: TGTGCCAGTAGTCCCAGGACAGGGGAAGCTTTCTTT
J: TRBJ1-1
size: .
V: TRBV19
D: TRBD1

CDR3: CASSLAGAPNNEQFF
DNA: TGCGCCAGCAGCTTGGCAGGGGCTCCTAACAATGAGCAGTTCTTC
J: TRBJ2-1
size: .
V: TRBV5-1
D: .

CDR3: CASSLTGSLGTQYF
DNA: TGTGCCAGCAGCTTGACAGGGTCTTTGGGGACCCAGTACTTC
J: TRBJ2-5
size: .
V: TRBV7-8
D: TRBD1

CDR3: CAITLGLAGGTEQFF
DNA: TGTGCCATCACCTTAGGACTAGCGGGGGGTACTGAGCAGTTCTTC
J: TRBJ2-1
size: .
V: TRBV10-3
D: TRBD2

CDR3: CASGLAAPYNEQFF
DNA: TGTGCCAGCGGACTAGCGGCCCCCTACAATGAGCAGTTCTTC
J: TRBJ2-1
size: .
V: TRBV7-2
D: TRBD2

CDR3: CASSPPAGGETEAFF
DNA: TGTGCCAGCAGTCCCCCGGCGGGGGGGGAAACTGAAGCTTTCTTT
J: TRBJ1-1
size: few
V: TRBV6-6
D: .

CDR3: CSVRDYNEKLFF
DNA: TGCAGCGTCCGGGACTATAATGAAAAACTGTTTTTT
J: TRBJ1-4
size: .
V: TRBV29-1
D: .

CDR3: CASSIEGSYEQYF
DNA: TGTGCCAGTAGTATCGAGGGCTCCTACGAGCAGTACTTC
J: TRBJ2-7
size: .
V: TRBV19
D: .

CDR3: CASSASTGPNYGYTF
DNA: TGTGCCAGTAGTGCGTCGACAGGTCCTAACTATGGCTACACCTTC
J: TRBJ1-2
size: .
V: TRBV19
D: .

CDR3: CASSRGSGLTYNEQFF
DNA: TGTGCCAGCAGCCGCGGGAGCGGACTGACCTACAATGAGCAGTTCTTC
J: TRBJ2-1
size: .
V: TRBV7-2
D: TRBD2

CDR3: CASSLVAGGTGELFF
DNA: TGTGCCAGCAGCTTAGTAGCGGGAGGAACCGGGGAGCTGTTTTTT
J: TRBJ2-2
size: few
V: TRBV7-2
D: TRBD2

CDR3: CASSLDRRDQYF
DNA: TGTGCCAGCAGCTTAGACCGGCGGGACCAGTACTTC
J: TRBJ2-7
size: .
V: TRBV7-2
D: .

CDR3: CASSIGGKIDTQYF
DNA: TGTGCCAGTAGTATAGGCGGGAAGATAGATACGCAGTATTTT
J: TRBJ2-3
size: .
V: TRBV19
D: .

CDR3: CASRLAGADTQYF
DNA: TGCGCCAGTCGACTAGCGGGAGCAGATACGCAGTATTTT
J: TRBJ2-3
size: few
V: TRBV4-1
D: TRBD2

CDR3: CASSRLAGDTGELFF
DNA: TGTGCCAGCAGCCGACTAGCGGGAGACACCGGGGAGCTGTTTTTT
J: TRBJ2-2
size: few
V: TRBV4-2
D: TRBD2

CDR3: CASSGTTGAIYGYTF
DNA: TGTGCCAGCAGCGGAACGACAGGGGCCATCTATGGCTACACCTTC
J: TRBJ1-2
size: .
V: TRBV9
D: TRBD1

CDR3: CAHTSGLGTEAFF
DNA: TGTGCCCATACTAGCGGCTTGGGTACTGAAGCTTTCTTT
J: TRBJ1-1
size: few
V: TRBV10-3
D: .

CDR3: CASALQGMGTEAFF
DNA: TGTGCCAGCGCCCTACAGGGGATGGGCACTGAAGCTTTCTTT
J: TRBJ1-1
size: .
V: TRBV7-9
D: TRBD1

CDR3: CASSRTGAGTEAFF
DNA: TGTGCCAGCAGCAGGACAGGGGCCGGGACTGAAGCTTTCTTT
J: TRBJ1-1
size: .
V: TRBV2
D: TRBD1

CDR3: CASSFRDRADYSNQPQHF
DNA: TGTGCCAGCAGCTTCCGGGACAGGGCCGACTATAGCAATCAGCCCCAGCATTTT
J: TRBJ1-5
size: .
V: TRBV5-4
D: TRBD1

CDR3: CASSAYPRRDSQGGDTQYF
DNA: TGTGCCAGCAGCGCCTATCCCCGCCGGGACTCCCAGGGGGGAGATACGCAGTATTTT
J: TRBJ2-3
size: .
V: TRBV7-8
D: .

CDR3: CASRRGTSVYYEQYF
DNA: TGTGCCAGCAGAAGGGGGACTAGCGTGTACTACGAGCAGTACTTC
J: TRBJ2-7
size: .
V: TRBV6-1
D: TRBD2

CDR3: CASSPWGGVNTEAFF
DNA: TGTGCCAGCAGTCCTTGGGGGGGTGTGAACACTGAAGCTTTCTTT
J: TRBJ1-1
size: .
V: TRBV6-6
D: .

CDR3: CASSLSQGGHTGELFF
DNA: TGTGCCAGCAGCTTGTCCCAGGGGGGTCACACCGGGGAGCTGTTTTTT
J: TRBJ2-2
size: .
V: TRBV5-5
D: .

CDR3: CASSELTRGDYEQYF
DNA: TGTGCCAGCAGTGAGCTGACCCGGGGGGACTACGAGCAGTACTTC
J: TRBJ2-7
size: .
V: TRBV2
D: TRBD2

CDR3: CASSLGWRAEQYF
DNA: TGCGCCAGCAGCTTGGGGTGGAGGGCCGAGCAGTACTTC
J: TRBJ2-7
size: .
V: TRBV5-1
D: .

CDR3: CASRIGQNYGYTF
DNA: TGTGCCAGCAGGATAGGACAGAACTATGGCTACACCTTC
J: TRBJ1-2
size: .
V: TRBV28
D: .

CDR3: CASSLTPSVYEQYF
DNA: TGTGCCAGCAGCTTAACACCCTCCGTCTACGAGCAGTACTTC
J: TRBJ2-7
size: .
V: TRBV7-3
D: .

CDR3: CASSGGTGVRNAIYF
DNA: TGTGCCAGCAGTGGGGGGACAGGGGTAAGAAACGCCATATATTTT
J: TRBJ1-3
size: .
V: TRBV28
D: TRBD1

CDR3: CAWTSGGHEQYF
DNA: TGTGCCTGGACCTCAGGAGGTCACGAGCAGTACTTC
J: TRBJ2-7
size: .
V: TRBV30
D: .

CDR3: CASTELPGEKYF
DNA: TGCGCCAGCACAGAACTTCCAGGGGAGAAGTACTTC
J: TRBJ2-7
size: .
V: TRBV4-3
D: .

CDR3: CASSRTGANTEAFF
DNA: TGTGCCAGCTCGCGGACAGGGGCGAACACTGAAGCTTTCTTT
J: TRBJ1-1
size: .
V: TRBV27
D: TRBD1

CDR3: CASSQDRDRTYEQYF
DNA: TGCGCCAGCAGCCAAGACCGAGACAGGACCTACGAGCAGTACTTC
J: TRBJ2-7
size: .
V: TRBV4-1
D: .

CDR3: CASSSHRDRGRTNEKLFF
DNA: TGTGCCAGCAGCTCACACCGGGACAGGGGGAGGACTAATGAAAAACTGTTTTTT
J: TRBJ1-4
size: .
V: TRBV5-6
D: TRBD1

CDR3: CASSAGGGTDTQYF
DNA: TGTGCCAGCAGTGCAGGAGGAGGCACAGATACGCAGTATTTT
J: TRBJ2-3
size: .
V: TRBV6-4
D: .

CDR3: CASSQDLQSGPSYEQYF
DNA: TGCGCCAGCAGCCAAGATCTCCAGAGCGGGCCTTCCTACGAGCAGTACTTC
J: TRBJ2-7
size: few
V: TRBV4-3
D: .

CDR3: CASSLEDRGTGELFF
DNA: TGTGCTAGCAGCCTTGAGGACAGGGGGACCGGGGAGCTGTTTTTT
J: TRBJ2-2
size: .
V: TRBV7-7
D: TRBD1

CDR3: CASSDRANTEAFF
DNA: TGTGCCAGCAGTGACAGGGCGAACACTGAAGCTTTCTTT
J: TRBJ1-1
size: .
V: TRBV2
D: .

CDR3: CASSLARDTETQYF
DNA: TGTGCCAGCAGCTTAGCGAGGGATACGGAGACCCAGTACTTC
J: TRBJ2-5
size: .
V: TRBV7-2
D: .